The 19 T cell receptor beta chains given below trace back to one sample, sequenced in a study of shared clonotypes between healthy human individuals. Only in-frame clones appear in the TCRdb table, and some are missing; sequencing was by immunoSEQ multiplex PCR. The data hold roughly 2 million clones, with 95% observed a single time. Sequenced: naive CD4+ T cells sorted from blood. The subset here: CD45RA+ positively selected. All receptors come from a man aged 18-30 years in good health.

This clone was counted once. This chain connects TRBV29-1 to TRBJ2-3; D tentatively fits TRBD1 or TRBD2 (6 bases each). In germline, CDR1 is SQVTM, CDR2 ANQGSEA. The CDR3 is 14 amino acids. V was clipped by 5 bases and J by 0 bases, with 12 bases between them. CDR3 sequence: CSVLPGASTDTQYF. The CDR3 DNA reads TGCAGCGTTTTGCCGGGGGCAAGCACAGATACGCAGTATTTT.

The chain has TRBV2 and TRBJ1-1; no clear D. CDR3 length: 13 residues. V was clipped by 7 bases and J by 0 bases, with 9 bases between them. Germline assignment: CDR1 SNHLY and CDR2 FYNNEI. CDR3 DNA: TGTGCCAGCAAGTACGGCCTGAACACTGAAGCTTTCTTT. This gives the protein CASKYGLNTEAFF.

V is TRBV7-9 and J is TRBJ2-2; D may be TRBD2 (5 bases). V was cut by 11 bases and J by 3 bases, with 13 bases left in between. The CDR3 covers 13 residues. Per germline, CDR1 SEHNR and CDR2 FQNEAQ (reference sequence). CDR3 sequence reads: CAPGLRHTGELFF. CDR3 DNA: TGTGCCCCCGGACTTCGGCACACCGGGGAGCTGTTTTTT.

The chain uses TRBV7-6 and TRBJ2-1; 7 positions match TRBD1. Trimming cost V 5 bases and J 8 bases; bases outside gene matches: 6. This CDR3 comprises 13 residues. Germline CDR1 SGHVS, CDR2 FNYEAQ. The CDR3 DNA follows: TGTGCCAGCAGCAAAGGACAGGACGATGAGCAGTTCTTC. This codes for CASSKGQDDEQFF. Based on the CDR3 plus reference TRBV7-6 and TRBJ2-1, the full variable domain is GAGVSQSPRYKVTKRGQDVALRCDPISGHVSLYWYRQALGQGPEFLTYFNYEAQQDKSGLPNDRFSAERPEGSISTLTIQRTEQRDSAMYRCASSKGQDDEQFFGPGTRLTVL.

This CDR3 reads CASSKESQGIRLGETQYF. CDR3 sequence (DNA): TGTGCCAGCAGCAAAGAGAGCCAGGGTATTAGGTTGGGGGAGACCCAGTACTTC. The chain is built from TRBV21-1 and TRBJ2-5; the D call in the table, TRBD1, was not verified against the DNA. TRBV21-1 is flagged as a pseudogene. The CDR3 spans 18 residues.

The V gene is TRBV2, the J gene TRBJ2-1; 7 bases agree with TRBD2. Germline lookup yields CDR1 SNHLY and CDR2 FYNNEI. With V trimmed by 11 bases and J by 8 bases, 12 bases remained unmatched. The CDR3 length is 13 residues. Here the CDR3 DNA reads TGTGCCGGGGGAGGGCGAGGGGTTGATGAGCAGTTCTTC. Its protein is CAGGGRGVDEQFF.

V gene TRBV28 combines with J gene TRBJ1-1; D remains unclear. V was cut by 6 bases and J by 5 bases, with 13 bases left in between. The CDR3 covers 13 residues. The germline V gene encodes CDR1 MDHEN and CDR2 SYDVKM. Written as DNA, the CDR3 is TGTGCCAGCAGGAATTTCGGGCGGACTGAAGCTTTCTTT. Amino acids: CASRNFGRTEAFF.

The chain links TRBV18 to TRBJ1-5; 8 bases are a match to TRBD1. Germline values: CDR1 KGHSH, CDR2 LQKENI. The CDR3 is 15 residues long. Trimming took 6 bases from V and 3 from J; bases not matched to a gene: 7. CDR3 sequence (DNA): TGTGCCAGCTCCTCCGGACAGGGCCCCAATCAGCCCCAGCATTTT. It specifies CASSSGQGPNQPQHF. Variable domain in full (rest from reference TRBV18 and TRBJ1-5): NAGVMQNPRHLVRRRGQEARLRCSPMKGHSHVYWYRQLPEEGLKFMVYLQKENIIDESGMPKERFSAEFPKEGPSILRIQQVVRGDSAAYFCASSSGQGPNQPQHFGDGTRLSIL.

This rearrangement joins TRBV4-1 to TRBJ2-1; TRBD1 aligns across 7 bases. J lost 8 bases, V lost 4 bases, and 5 bases had no gene match. The germline CDR1 and CDR2 sequences are MGHRA and YSYEKL. The CDR3 length is 13 residues. This chain's CDR3 is CASSLRQGHEQFF. The CDR3, as DNA: TGCGCCAGCAGCCTCCGACAGGGACATGAGCAGTTCTTC.

In the case of this clone: The identical CDR3 is also encoded by other nucleotide sequences in the sample. V gene TRBV28 combines with J gene TRBJ1-2; TRBD1 matches at 7 bases. Germline CDR1 and CDR2: MDHEN and SYDVKM. The junction had 1 base not matched to a gene; V was cut back by 2 bases and J by 7 bases. CDR3 size: 12 residues. The CDR3 loop reads CASSLAGGGYTF. CDR3 coding DNA: TGTGCCAGCAGTTTAGCAGGGGGTGGCTACACCTTC.

V usage is TRBV10-3 and J usage is TRBJ2-7; D gene ambiguous. This CDR3 is built from 12 residues. V dropped 3 bases and J dropped 3 bases, with 6 bases sitting between them. Germline loops: CDR1 ENHRY, CDR2 SYGVKD. The CDR3 reads CAISERVYEQYF. As DNA, the CDR3 is TGTGCCATCAGTGAAAGGGTCTACGAGCAGTACTTC.

The chain combines TRBV5-1 with TRBJ2-3, with D tentatively TRBD2 (6 bases). The CDR3 runs 15 residues. V was shortened by 1 base and J by 1 base, with 10 bases between the two germline ends. Germline values: CDR1 SGHRS, CDR2 YFSETQ. CDR3 nucleotide sequence: TGCGCCAGCAGCTTGCCGGGGGACCGCACAGATACGCAGTATTTT. Its translation: CASSLPGDRTDTQYF.

V gene TRBV27 combines with J gene TRBJ1-2, with TRBD1 identical over 9 bases. CDR1 and CDR2 from the germline V gene are MNHEY and SMNVEV (reference sequence). CDR3 length: 15 amino acids. J lost 7 bases, V lost 3 bases, and 9 bases had no gene match. CDR3 in amino acids: CASSLEGQGFSGYTF. The CDR3, as DNA: TGTGCCAGCAGTTTGGAGGGACAGGGATTTAGTGGCTACACCTTC.

This chain joins TRBV6-5 and TRBJ1-2, with a tentative D call TRBD1 (6 bases). The germline V gene encodes CDR1 MNHEY and CDR2 SVGAGI. This CDR3 is built from 15 residues. V was shortened by 3 bases and J by 8 bases, with 19 bases between the two germline ends. CDR3 sequence (DNA): TGTGCCAGCAGTTATTCCCCAAACAGGGTCGGGGGCTACACCTTC. Protein: CASSYSPNRVGGYTF.

This sequence joins TRBV30 and TRBJ2-1; D uncertain. Germline V lookup: CDR1 GTSNPN, CDR2 SVGIG (reference sequence). Trimming pared 7 bases from V and 0 bases from J, leaving 16 bases between. This CDR3 is 15 amino acids long. In DNA, the CDR3 is TGTGCCTCCCCTCAGGCCTTAAGCTCCTACAATGAGCAGTTCTTC. Protein sequence: CASPQALSSYNEQFF.

The chain carries TRBV28 and TRBJ1-5; 8 nucleotides align to TRBD1. In germline, CDR1 is MDHEN, CDR2 SYDVKM. CDR3 length equals 16 residues. V trimming: 3 bases; J trimming: 3 bases; junction bases outside the gene matches: 7. The CDR3 region is CASSLGGDRNNQPQHF. For the CDR3, the DNA is TGTGCCAGCAGTTTGGGCGGGGACAGGAACAATCAGCCCCAGCATTTT.

On this clone: The sample contains more than one DNA sequence encoding this CDR3. The chain links TRBV5-1 to TRBJ2-3, with 8 bases that match TRBD2. V dropped 2 bases and J dropped 2; count of bases not matched to a gene: 4. There are 15 residues in the CDR3. Germline V gives CDR1 SGHRS, CDR2 YFSETQ. DNA for the CDR3: TGCGCCAGCAGCTTCGGCGGGGGGTCCACAGATACGCAGTATTTT. Translating it yields CASSFGGGSTDTQYF.

This chain uses TRBV29-1 with TRBJ2-7; D gene unclear. CDR1 and CDR2 from the germline V gene are SQVTM and ANQGSEA. Trimming cost V 0 bases and J 2 bases, with 11 bases left between them. The CDR3 extends over 14 amino acids. CDR3 bases: TGCAGCGTTGAAGATAACCTAATACCCTACGAGCAGTACTTC. Translated: CSVEDNLIPYEQYF.

This clone appeared a single time. The V and J genes are TRBV30 and TRBJ2-7; the D call may be TRBD1 or TRBD2 (5 bases each). The CDR3 sequence is 13 residues long. The germline V gene encodes CDR1 GTSNPN and CDR2 SVGIG (reference sequence). Trimming cost V 8 bases and J 7 bases, with 21 bases left between them. The CDR3 here is CARARGPTGEQYF. CDR3 sequence (DNA): TGTGCCCGAGCGAGGGGACCTACGGGGGAGCAGTACTTC.